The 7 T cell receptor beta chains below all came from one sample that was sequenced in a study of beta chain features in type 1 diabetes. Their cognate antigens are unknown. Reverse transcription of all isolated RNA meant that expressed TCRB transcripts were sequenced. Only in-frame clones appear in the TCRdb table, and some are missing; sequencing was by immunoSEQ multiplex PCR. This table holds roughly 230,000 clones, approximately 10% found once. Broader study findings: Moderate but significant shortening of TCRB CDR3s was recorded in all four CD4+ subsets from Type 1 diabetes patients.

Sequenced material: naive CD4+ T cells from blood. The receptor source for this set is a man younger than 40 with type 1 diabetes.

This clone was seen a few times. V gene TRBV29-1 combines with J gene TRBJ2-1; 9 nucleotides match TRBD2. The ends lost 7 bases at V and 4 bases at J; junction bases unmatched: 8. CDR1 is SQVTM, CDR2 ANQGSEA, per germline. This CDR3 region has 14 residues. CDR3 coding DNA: TGCAGCGGCCGCGCGGGGGGGTTTTACAATGAGCAGTTCTTC. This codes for CSGRAGGFYNEQFF.

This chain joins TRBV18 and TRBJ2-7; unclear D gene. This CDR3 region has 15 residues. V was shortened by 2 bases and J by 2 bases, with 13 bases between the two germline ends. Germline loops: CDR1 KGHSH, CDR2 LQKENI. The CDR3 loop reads CASSPGLGRPYEQYF. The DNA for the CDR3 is TGTGCCAGCTCACCAGGCCTGGGCAGACCCTACGAGCAGTACTTC.

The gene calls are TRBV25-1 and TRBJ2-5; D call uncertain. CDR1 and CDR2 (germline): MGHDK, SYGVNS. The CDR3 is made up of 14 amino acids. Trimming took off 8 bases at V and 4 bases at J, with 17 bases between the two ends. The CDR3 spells CASRNQRGAETQYF. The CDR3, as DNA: TGTGCCAGCCGCAATCAGAGAGGAGCAGAGACCCAGTACTTC. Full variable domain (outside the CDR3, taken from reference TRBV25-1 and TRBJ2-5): EADIYQTPRYLVIGTGKKITLECSQTMGHDKMYWYQQDPGMELHLIHYSYGVNSTEKGDLSSESTVSRIRTEHFPLTLESARPSHTSQYLCASRNQRGAETQYFGPGTRLLVL.

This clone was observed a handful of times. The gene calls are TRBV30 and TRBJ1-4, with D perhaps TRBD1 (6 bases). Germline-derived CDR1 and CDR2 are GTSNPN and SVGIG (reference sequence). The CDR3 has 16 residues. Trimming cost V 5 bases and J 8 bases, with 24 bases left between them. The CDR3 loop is CAWSRDITLMGEKLFF. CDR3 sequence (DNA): TGTGCCTGGTCCCGGGACATTACCCTCATGGGAGAAAAACTGTTTTTT.

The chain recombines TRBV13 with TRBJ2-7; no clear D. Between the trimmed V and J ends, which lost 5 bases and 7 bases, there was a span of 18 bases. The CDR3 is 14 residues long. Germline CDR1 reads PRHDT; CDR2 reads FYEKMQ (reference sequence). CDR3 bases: TGTGCCAGCAGCGCCATCGGTCGGGTGAGGGAGCAGTACTTC. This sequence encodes CASSAIGRVREQYF.

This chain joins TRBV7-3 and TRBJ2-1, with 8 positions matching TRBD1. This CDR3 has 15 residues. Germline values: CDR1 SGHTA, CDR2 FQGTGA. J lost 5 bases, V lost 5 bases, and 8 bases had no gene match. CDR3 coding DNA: TGTGCCAGCAGCCTCCTAGGACAGGGCCACAATGAGCAGTTCTTC. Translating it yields CASSLLGQGHNEQFF.

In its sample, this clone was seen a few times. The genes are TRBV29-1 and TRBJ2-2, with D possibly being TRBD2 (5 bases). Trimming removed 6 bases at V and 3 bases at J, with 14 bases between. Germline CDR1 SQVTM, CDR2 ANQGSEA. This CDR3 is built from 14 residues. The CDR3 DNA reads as TGCAGCGTGAGATCCGGGCGGGACACCGGGGAGCTGTTTTTT. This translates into CSVRSGRDTGELFF.